The clone carrying this TCR beta chain was detected once. This sample is part of a study of T cell responses to AZD1222 COVID-19 vaccine. Repertoires were generated with immunoSEQ multiplex PCR, while TCRdb's copy carries only in-frame clones and drops some. The sample has fewer than 85,000 clones; about 91% are singletons. The TCR was taken from an adult in good health. Sequences were derived from peripheral blood, sampled on day 0 of AZD1222 vaccination.

CDR3 amino acids: CASSLGHRNTGELFF. CDR3 nucleotide sequence: TGCGCCAGCAGCTTAGGGCACCGGAACACCGGGGAGCTGTTTTTT. The chain is built from TRBV5-1 and TRBJ2-2; D gene ambiguous. In germline, CDR1 is SGHRS, CDR2 YFSETQ. This CDR3 has 15 residues. V was clipped by 2 bases and J by 1 base, with 9 bases between them.